The sequence of this T cell receptor (beta chain) was determined in a study of CD8 T cells in ankylosing spondylitis. Whole-study findings and limits: The authors reported significant enrichment of disease-linked clones in matched ankylosing spondylitis synovial fluid. Earlier studies detected some motif variants in reactive arthritis synovial fluid and blood. Disease-linked clones displayed a CD8+ phenotype and appeared relatively rarely in peripheral blood. Among TCR beta sequences, a motif of about 8 highly homologous variants appeared characteristic of ankylosing spondylitis blood.

In this sample, this clonotype turned up a few times. Its matching antigen is unknown. Trimming at V came to 1 base and at J to 5 bases, leaving 6 bases not matched to a gene. The CDR3 length is 15 residues. Germline lookup yields CDR1 SGHVS and CDR2 FQNEAQ. Researchers built TCR beta libraries using quantitative 5'-RACE with molecular barcodes. One entry per CDR3 protein results from TCRdb running MiXCR on the 5' RACE reads. The repertoire holds about 750,000 distinct CDR3 sequences, with around 20% as singletons. The chain is built from TRBV7-8 and TRBJ2-3, with 7 bases lining up with TRBD2. The sequence came from a male donor with ankylosing spondylitis. Sequencing input: blood, either unsorted or a sorted T cell fraction (not recorded which). CDR3 DNA: TGTGCCAGCAGCTTAGGGAGCGGGGTGGGAGATACGCAGTATTTT. Residues: CASSLGSGVGDTQYF. Variable domain in full (rest from reference TRBV7-8 and TRBJ2-3): GAGVSQSPRYKVAKRGQDVALRCDPISGHVSLFWYQQALGQGPEFLTYFQNEAQLDKSGLPSDRFFAERPEGSVSTLKIQRTQQEDSAVYLCASSLGSGVGDTQYFGPGTRLTVL.